The present T cell receptor (beta chain) was sequenced within a study of cytomegalovirus exposure and HLA in healthy donors (TCRdb year 2017). Regarding the complete study: An earlier analysis of approximately 590 of the donors reported 276 Gb of sequence data and 117 million unique TCR beta sequences from 190 million or so T cells. Around 320 gigabases of sequencing data and roughly 90 million unique TCR sequences were included in an early release covering roughly 600 HLA-typed donors. Of the roughly 400 genotyped donors, about 84% fell in the genetic ancestry cluster associated with self-reported Caucasian donors. The study was designed to test whether signatures of past pathogen exposure could be identified by cataloging public T cell receptors. Using immunosequencing, the study profiled T cell repertoires from 640 or so subjects and related those repertoires to cytomegalovirus serostatus. Besides the first cohort of roughly 660 subjects, a separate validation cohort made up of roughly 120 different subjects was used. High-throughput TCR immunosequencing, statistical association of individual TCRs with disease status, and machine learning were combined to predict cytomegalovirus infection status. A later analysis re-examined previously published TCR beta repertoires from 500 to 700 donors and added high-resolution HLA genotyping to investigate patterns of TCR occurrence. The later analysis used no new phenotypic data to find candidate immune exposures, relying instead on TCR beta sequences and their occurrence across donors. To decide whether each TCR beta V gene segment behaved as functional or pseudogenic, an earlier analysis of fewer than 750 of the donors relied on high-throughput TCR beta sequencing. Donor age, sex, ethnicity and CMV serostatus were compiled together with the repertoire data. A later genetic analysis took genome-wide SNP genotypes for about 65% of the 666 donors and used that subset as a discovery cohort. Every discovery cohort repertoire had been produced on one sequencing platform. HLA typing included class I and class II loci at four-digit resolution. Typing coverage varied by locus: roughly 620-640 donors for A, B, C, DRB1 and DQB1; roughly 520 for DQA1; around 570 for DPA1; roughly 450 for DPB1. A few DR-DQ haplotypes were treated as single units for association and clustering because of strong linkage in the cohort. Among some 410 genotyped donors of the cohort, an average of approximately 240,000 unique TCR beta nucleotide sequences was sequenced per donor, of which about 19% were non-productive.

From the germline V gene (reference sequence), CDR1 is SEHNR and CDR2 is FQNEAQ. The CDR3 runs 17 residues from the cysteine to the phenylalanine. Only the CDR3 DNA stays, 51 bases, in frame from base 1. The germline ends are 19 bases apart after V is trimmed by 3 bases and J by 2 bases. With respect to this clone: The clone's antigen remains unknown. It has no much larger one-base neighbor in the sample; base qualities were not kept.

In total, roughly 670 healthy bone marrow donors made up the cohort. At the time of sampling, every cohort member was nominally healthy, though immune exposures that went unrecorded were likely present. The donor tested CMV seronegative, placing the donor among the 300 to 450 seronegative members of the cohort. Every donor gave a peripheral blood sample, and the peripheral blood mononuclear cells from that sample were used for TCR beta sequencing. The Qiagen DNeasy Blood Extraction Kit was used to extract genomic DNA from the blood cell samples. Library construction relied on the immunoSEQ multiplex PCR assay. For the multiplex PCR, a mixture combining 60 forward primers for TCR Vbeta segments and 13 reverse primers for TCR Jbeta segments was used. A multiplex PCR assay on genomic DNA amplified the CDR3 region of rearranged TCR beta genes. Amplified TCR beta libraries were sequenced as 87-base-pair reads on the Illumina HiSeq System. Per the source publication's procedure: Across the 500 to 750 repertoires, a later analysis counted about 81 million unique TCR beta chains, about 10 million of which were shared by at least two donors. A nearest-neighbor algorithm error-corrected the raw reads and collapsed the reads into unique sequences, merging closely related sequences to remove PCR and sequencing errors. V, D and J gene segments were assigned by aligning CDR3 sequences to IMGT reference sequences. For a sequence to be retained, a match of at least six nucleotides was required to both a V gene segment and a J gene segment. A rearrangement counted as productive if the CDR3 had no stop codons and remained in frame with V and J, and every other rearrangement counted as non-productive. CDR3 was defined by IMGT convention, running from the second conserved V-encoded cysteine to the conserved J-encoded phenylalanine. The earlier analysis of approximately 590 of the donors excluded any sequence lacking an unambiguous match to a single V gene segment. An earlier analysis of about 600 of the donors called V segments functional above 56.7% productive rearrangements and segregating when the between-donor standard deviation exceeded 5%. A statistical classification framework was built for diagnosing cytomegalovirus status from the catalog of TCR beta chain sequences. In a later analysis, V and J genes were assigned by comparing TCR nucleotide sequences against IMGT/GENE-DB human TR gene sequences. Using the TCRdist pipeline, a later analysis assigned CDR3 sequences along with most-parsimonious VDJ recombination scenarios. In a later analysis, each TCR beta chain was defined by its CDR3 amino acid sequence together with its V-gene family, and reads without a unique V-gene family were excluded. As a way to deal with suspected cross-contamination and a sequencing artifact, a later analysis dropped roughly 600 nucleotide sequences that were highly shared and had low generation probability. For each public chain, a later analysis derived a clonal expansion index from normalized ranks of inferred template counts within each repertoire. Generation probabilities in a later analysis came from a VDJ recombination model fitted to out-of-frame rearrangements, and those results were checked against IGoR. In a later analysis, TCR-TCR, TCR-HLA and TCR-CMV co-occurrence was scored with hypergeometric tests, and a repertoire-size bias correction was applied to TCR pairs. To estimate false discovery rates, a later analysis permuted the HLA or CMV assignments 20 times. In a later analysis, co-occurring TCRs were grouped using DBSCAN, and TCRdist sequence similarity was added for clustering within HLA-allele-positive subsets. Repertoires with fewer than 30,000 or more than 120,000 public chains, plus five repertoires with anomalous nucleotide sharing, were excluded from co-occurrence clustering. Not all clones reach the TCRdb copy of this immuneACCESS table, which keeps in-frame sequences only. Checked studies attribute under half of the gap to unresolved V genes and leave the rest unexplained. That table furnishes V, J and clone size, whereas the DNA furnished D and trimming. The sample data list around 74,000 clones, and about 80% of these were observed just once. The ten largest clones take up roughly 2.5% of the sample.

The full study reports these points: Some IMGT-functional V segments, including TRBV6-2 and TRBV6-3, could not be distinguished by the 87-base-pair reads and were therefore excluded. The sequencing pipeline was judged likely to have produced a cluster of highly shared sequence variants as a technical artifact. In vitro tests confirmed that three of the cytomegalovirus-associated TCR beta chains recognize cytomegalovirus antigens. In a later genetic analysis, fewer N-insertions in productive TCRs were reported among donors in an Asian-associated ancestry cluster than the roughly 700-donor mean. Most TCR sequences were observed very rarely across donors, whereas some public TCRs were present in many individuals. Broadly in line with IMGT annotations, most TCR beta V segments showed up in productive rearrangements about 90% or about 30% of the time in an earlier analysis of approximately 640 of the donors. A further reported finding was that TCR beta sequences accurately predicted the HLA-A and HLA-B alleles for most subjects in the first cohort. Sequencing depth was assumed to be roughly uniform across donors in the presence/absence analyses, though that assumption may not hold. A total of 150 to 200 TCR beta chains were listed by the study as associated with cytomegalovirus. According to the authors, the approach could potentially be generalized to other disease states and immunological phenotypes. Several of the top co-occurrence clusters appeared to be linked to parvovirus B19, influenza, CMV and Epstein-Barr virus, according to a later analysis. At a false discovery rate of 0.05, a later analysis linked 15,000 to 20,000 TCR beta sequences to specific HLA alleles. HLA typing was unavailable for some donors at each locus, so association tests used only the typed subset. Some 15 rarely observed V segments, including chromosome 9 orphons, were excluded from the earlier analysis of some 590 of the donors because counts were too low. Most CMV-associated TCR beta chains appeared to be HLA-restricted in a later analysis, and the HLA associations seemed to be driven largely by CMV exposure. Correlated functional status among segregating V segments might reflect linkage disequilibrium, but an unknown experimental factor could not be ruled out. This cohort had only TCR beta chains sequenced, and the lack of alpha or paired-chain data limited which features could be detected. A later analysis found that HLA-associated TCR beta chains were more clonally expanded and had lower generation probabilities than equally common non-associated chains. When HLA alleles, especially DR and DQ, strongly co-occurred, TCR associations were difficult to assign to individual alleles. CMV serostatus was the only immune exposure information available for the cohort. In both the original and validation cohorts, the classifier was reported to diagnose cytomegalovirus status with high specificity and sensitivity. V-gene and J-gene trimming of TCR beta chains was associated with a missense DCLRE1C variant in a later genetic analysis, and the association was replicated in an independent cohort. In a later analysis, the rate of TCR association differed among HLA loci, with DRB1 alleles having the most associated TCRs and HLA-C alleles having the fewest.

The clonotype originates from a man younger than 40 in good health and CMV-seronegative. The sequenced material came from PBMCs. The chain was built from TRBV7-9 and TRBJ1-1, with TRBD1 perhaps the D gene, on 6 matching bases. The CDR3 amino acid sequence is: CASSFRGAGHFNTEAFF. The nucleotide sequence reads as follows: TGTGCCAGCAGCTTTCGGGGGGCAGGGCACTTCAACACTGAAGCTTTCTTT.